The rows below give T cell receptor beta chains drawn from one sample of a study of blood T cells in healthy people across ages. TCRdb recomputed calls from the 5' RACE reads with MiXCR, one row per CDR3 protein. The sample has fewer than 900,000 distinct CDR3 sequences, 35% to 40% seen once; the top ten hold about an eighth. The source material was blood. These receptor sequences come from a man in his late teens or twenties in good health. CDR3s include the opening cysteine and the closing phenylalanine or tryptophan. D genes are given only for firm matches. A row's size may be missing; if present it is once, few, many or a size class.

D gene	V gene	clone size	J gene	CDR3 protein	CDR3 DNA
NA	TRBV29-1	many	TRBJ1-2	CSVRSMGSYGYTF	TGCAGCGTACGTAGCATGGGATCCTATGGCTACACCTTC
NA	TRBV24-1	NA	TRBJ1-1	CATSDRGRTEAFF	TGTGCCACCAGTGATCGGGGTCGGACTGAAGCTTTCTTT
TRBD1	TRBV6-5	few	TRBJ1-1	CASSYGTGRNTEAFF	TGTGCCAGCAGTTACGGGACAGGGAGGAACACTGAAGCTTTCTTT
TRBD2	TRBV15	NA	TRBJ2-1	CATSRDQLGTSDNNEQFF	TGTGCCACCAGCAGAGATCAGTTGGGGACTAGCGATAACAATGAGCAGTTCTTC
NA	TRBV20-1	few	TRBJ1-1	CSPGTAEAFF	TGCAGTCCTGGGACGGCTGAAGCTTTCTTT
NA	TRBV2	NA	TRBJ2-2	CASSEKRQVGELFF	TGTGCCAGCAGTGAAAAACGACAGGTCGGGGAGCTGTTTTTT
TRBD1	TRBV7-9	few	TRBJ2-5	CASSLRTGGIEETQYF	TGTGCCAGCAGCCTACGAACAGGGGGCATTGAAGAGACCCAGTACTTC
NA	TRBV20-1	NA	TRBJ1-2	CSASENYGYTF	TGCAGTGCTTCAGAGAACTATGGCTACACCTTC
TRBD1	TRBV6-2/TRBV6-3	NA	TRBJ2-1	CASRRPGQYNEQFF	TGTGCCAGCAGACGGCCGGGACAGTACAATGAGCAGTTCTTC
NA	TRBV10-3	NA	TRBJ2-5	CAISEHLGRGPSQIDEQYF	TGTGCCATCAGTGAGCACTTAGGAAGGGGTCCTTCGCAAATTGATGAGCAGTACTTC
TRBD1	TRBV20-1	few	TRBJ1-1	CSANTGETEAFF	TGCAGTGCAAACACAGGGGAAACTGAAGCTTTCTTT
NA	TRBV6-6	few	TRBJ2-7	CASSYGQGGEQYF	TGTGCCAGCAGTTACGGCCAGGGAGGCGAGCAGTACTTC
NA	TRBV9	few	TRBJ1-1	CASSAPNTEAFF	TGTGCCAGCAGCGCCCCGAACACTGAAGCTTTCTTT
TRBD2	TRBV18	NA	TRBJ2-7	CASSTGTSGGYEQYF	TGTGCCAGCTCAACTGGGACTAGCGGGGGTTATGAGCAGTACTTC
NA	TRBV11-2	NA	TRBJ1-2	CASSLVPPVVGYTF	TGTGCCAGCAGCTTAGTTCCCCCGGTTGTCGGCTACACCTTC
TRBD2	TRBV5-1	many	TRBJ2-1	CASSNPTAGRGYNEQFF	TGCGCCAGCAGCAATCCCACAGCGGGACGGGGCTACAATGAGCAGTTCTTC
NA	TRBV7-2	NA	TRBJ2-7	CASSGNYYEQYF	TGTGCCAGCAGCGGCAACTACTACGAGCAGTACTTC
NA	TRBV7-2	few	TRBJ2-4	CASSPGHTKNIQYF	TGTGCCAGCAGCCCGGGACATACGAAAAACATTCAGTACTTC
TRBD1	TRBV12-3/TRBV12-4	few	TRBJ1-2	CASRRQGADQGYTF	TGTGCCAGCAGGAGACAGGGGGCGGACCAAGGCTACACCTTC
NA	TRBV27	few	TRBJ2-1	CASRSPITFQDEQFF	TGTGCCAGCCGGAGCCCGATTACATTCCAGGATGAGCAGTTCTTC
NA	TRBV12-3/TRBV12-4	many	TRBJ2-5	CASRGPSQETQYF	TGTGCCAGCAGGGGACCTTCCCAAGAGACCCAGTACTTC
NA	TRBV7-3	NA	TRBJ2-1	CASSLSPGAEASYNEQFF	TGTGCCAGCAGCTTAAGCCCGGGGGCCGAAGCATCGTACAATGAGCAGTTCTTC
TRBD2	TRBV4-3	NA	TRBJ2-7	CASSLSGLGNEQYF	TGCGCCAGCAGCCTTAGCGGGTTAGGGAATGAGCAGTACTTC
NA	TRBV7-2	many	TRBJ2-7	CASSRTFGGYEQYF	TGTGCCAGCAGCCGGACATTTGGTGGCTACGAGCAGTACTTC
NA	TRBV7-2	NA	TRBJ2-4	CASSSARSGSSQYF	TGTGCCAGCAGCTCCGCTCGATCCGGGAGTTCCCAGTACTTC
NA	TRBV7-6	few	TRBJ1-5	CASSPMAGLNQPQHF	TGTGCCAGCAGCCCAATGGCGGGGTTAAATCAGCCCCAGCATTTT
TRBD1	TRBV20-1	few	TRBJ1-2	CSAPPTPGQGTSGDYGYTF	TGCAGTGCGCCTCCGACCCCGGGACAGGGGACCTCCGGTGACTATGGCTACACCTTC
TRBD2	TRBV4-3	NA	TRBJ2-1	CASSRKIGLAGVNEQFF	TGCGCCAGCAGCCGAAAAATTGGTCTAGCGGGGGTAAATGAGCAGTTCTTC
NA	TRBV20-1	many	TRBJ1-2	CSARPPGTYGYTF	TGCAGTGCTAGACCCCCGGGCACCTATGGCTACACCTTC
NA	TRBV29-1	few	TRBJ1-4	CSVGAGEKLFF	TGCAGCGTTGGAGCTGGTGAAAAACTGTTTTTT
NA	TRBV29-1	NA	TRBJ2-2	CSVGSTGELFF	TGCAGCGTTGGATCCACCGGGGAGCTGTTTTTT
NA	TRBV12-3/TRBV12-4	NA	TRBJ2-5	CASSLISGTPTGEYF	TGTGCCAGCAGTTTGATCTCCGGGACCCCCACCGGAGAGTACTTC
NA	TRBV20-1	few	TRBJ1-5	CSALDRVNQPQHF	TGCAGTGCTCTGGACAGAGTTAATCAGCCCCAGCATTTT
NA	TRBV10-3	NA	TRBJ1-4	CAISDASTINEKLFF	TGTGCCATCAGTGACGCATCGACAATTAATGAAAAACTGTTTTTT
NA	TRBV28	few	TRBJ1-6	CASSPLPNSPLHF	TGTGCCAGCAGTCCGCTGCCGAATTCACCCCTCCACTTT
NA	TRBV5-1	once	TRBJ2-2	CASSLGQGAANTGELFF	TGCGCCAGCAGCTTGGGTCAAGGGGCAGCGAACACCGGGGAGCTGTTTTTT
NA	TRBV6-2/TRBV6-3	NA	TRBJ1-1	CASIKVSRNEAFF	TGTGCCAGCATTAAAGTCTCCCGGAATGAAGCTTTCTTT
NA	TRBV12-3/TRBV12-4	many	TRBJ2-5	CASSSGTLEETQYF	TGTGCCAGCAGTTCCGGGACCTTGGAAGAGACCCAGTACTTC
TRBD1	TRBV28	NA	TRBJ2-7	CASTLRTGASYEQYF	TGTGCCAGCACCTTGAGGACAGGGGCTTCCTACGAGCAGTACTTC
TRBD1	TRBV7-2	NA	TRBJ2-5	CASSAPQGLETQYF	TGTGCCAGCAGCGCACCACAGGGGTTGGAGACCCAGTACTTC